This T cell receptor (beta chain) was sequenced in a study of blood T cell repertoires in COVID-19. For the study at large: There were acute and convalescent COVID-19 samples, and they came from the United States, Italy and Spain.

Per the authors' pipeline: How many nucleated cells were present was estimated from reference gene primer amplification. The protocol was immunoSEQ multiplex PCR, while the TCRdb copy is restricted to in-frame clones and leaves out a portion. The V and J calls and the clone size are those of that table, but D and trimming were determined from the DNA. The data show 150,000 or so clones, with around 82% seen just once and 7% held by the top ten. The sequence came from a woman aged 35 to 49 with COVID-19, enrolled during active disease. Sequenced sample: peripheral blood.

As DNA, the CDR3 is TGTGCCAGCAGCTTATTGGGGACAGGGGGCAATGAGCAGTTCTTC. It specifies CASSLLGTGGNEQFF. V gene TRBV7-2 combines with J gene TRBJ2-1; TRBD1 matches 11 bases. CDR3 length: 15 residues. J gave up 6 bases and V 2 bases, and 3 bases lay outside the gene matches. Per the germline V gene, CDR1 is SGHTA and CDR2 is FQGNSA.